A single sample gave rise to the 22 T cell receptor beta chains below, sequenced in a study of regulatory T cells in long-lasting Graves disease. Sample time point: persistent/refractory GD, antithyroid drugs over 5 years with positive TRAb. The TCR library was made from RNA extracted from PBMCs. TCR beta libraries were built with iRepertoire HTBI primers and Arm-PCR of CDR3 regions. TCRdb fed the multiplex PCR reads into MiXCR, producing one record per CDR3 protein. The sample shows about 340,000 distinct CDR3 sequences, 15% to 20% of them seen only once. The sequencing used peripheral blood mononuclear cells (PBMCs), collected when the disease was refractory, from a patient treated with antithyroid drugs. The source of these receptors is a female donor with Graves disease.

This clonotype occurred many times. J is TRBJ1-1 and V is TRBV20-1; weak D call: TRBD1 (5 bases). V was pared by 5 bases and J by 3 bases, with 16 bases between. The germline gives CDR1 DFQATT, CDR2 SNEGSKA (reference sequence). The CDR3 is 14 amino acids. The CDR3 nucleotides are TGCAGTGCTGCGTCGGGGCTGGTAGACACTGAAGCTTTCTTT. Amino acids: CSAASGLVDTEAFF.

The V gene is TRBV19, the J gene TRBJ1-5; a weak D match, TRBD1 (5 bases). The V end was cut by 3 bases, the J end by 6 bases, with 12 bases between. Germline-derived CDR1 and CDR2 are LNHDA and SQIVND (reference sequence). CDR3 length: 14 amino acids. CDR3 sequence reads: CASSILAGSQPQHF. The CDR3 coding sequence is TGTGCCAGTAGTATCCTGGCAGGGTCTCAGCCCCAGCATTTT.

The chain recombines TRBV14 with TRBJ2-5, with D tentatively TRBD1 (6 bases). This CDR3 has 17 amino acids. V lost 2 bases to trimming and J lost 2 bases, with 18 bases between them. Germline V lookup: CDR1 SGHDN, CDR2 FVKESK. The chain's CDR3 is CASSQLRDKPLQETQYF. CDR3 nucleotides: TGTGCCAGCAGCCAATTACGGGACAAACCATTACAAGAGACCCAGTACTTC.

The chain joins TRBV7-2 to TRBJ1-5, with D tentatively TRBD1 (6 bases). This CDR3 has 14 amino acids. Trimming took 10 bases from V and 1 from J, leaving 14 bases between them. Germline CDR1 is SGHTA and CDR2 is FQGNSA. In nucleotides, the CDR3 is TGTGCCACCGGGGGGGGCTGGAGCAATCAGCCCCAGCATTTT. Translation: CATGGGWSNQPQHF.

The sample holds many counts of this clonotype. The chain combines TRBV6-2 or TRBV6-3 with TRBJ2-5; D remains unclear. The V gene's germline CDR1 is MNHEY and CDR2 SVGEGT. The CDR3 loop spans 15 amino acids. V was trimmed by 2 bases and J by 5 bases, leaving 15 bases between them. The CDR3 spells CASSYPRHDGETQYF. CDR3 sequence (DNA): TGTGCCAGCAGTTACCCCCGACACGACGGGGAGACCCAGTACTTC.

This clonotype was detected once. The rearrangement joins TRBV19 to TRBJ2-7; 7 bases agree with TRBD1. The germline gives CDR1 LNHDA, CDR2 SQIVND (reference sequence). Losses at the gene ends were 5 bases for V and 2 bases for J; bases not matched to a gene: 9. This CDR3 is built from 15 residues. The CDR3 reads CASSPRQGATYEQYF. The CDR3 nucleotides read TGTGCCAGTAGTCCCAGACAGGGAGCTACCTACGAGCAGTACTTC.

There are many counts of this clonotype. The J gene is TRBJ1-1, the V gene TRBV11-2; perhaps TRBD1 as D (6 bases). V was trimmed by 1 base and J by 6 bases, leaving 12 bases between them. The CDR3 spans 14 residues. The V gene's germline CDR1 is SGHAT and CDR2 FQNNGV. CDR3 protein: CASSLVLGAAEAFF. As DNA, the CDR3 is TGTGCCAGCAGCTTAGTCCTGGGGGCCGCTGAAGCTTTCTTT.

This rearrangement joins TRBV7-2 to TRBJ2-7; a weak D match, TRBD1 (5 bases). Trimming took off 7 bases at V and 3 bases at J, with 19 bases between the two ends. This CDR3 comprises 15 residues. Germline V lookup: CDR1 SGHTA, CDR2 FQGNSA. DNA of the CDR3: TGTGCCAGCATCCAAATTGCCAGCAGGGACTACGAGCAGTACTTC. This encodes CASIQIASRDYEQYF.

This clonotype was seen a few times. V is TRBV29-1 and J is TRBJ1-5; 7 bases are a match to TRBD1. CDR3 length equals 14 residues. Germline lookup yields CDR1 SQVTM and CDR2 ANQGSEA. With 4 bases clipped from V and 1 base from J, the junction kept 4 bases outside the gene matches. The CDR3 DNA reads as TGCAGCGTTGTGGTCAGGGGGAGCAATCAGCCCCAGCATTTT. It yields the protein CSVVVRGSNQPQHF.

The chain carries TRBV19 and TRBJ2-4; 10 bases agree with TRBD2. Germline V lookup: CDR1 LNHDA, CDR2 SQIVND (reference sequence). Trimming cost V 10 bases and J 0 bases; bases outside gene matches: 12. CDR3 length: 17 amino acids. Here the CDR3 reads CANLKRLAGVAKNIQYF. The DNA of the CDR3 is TGTGCCAACCTTAAGCGGCTAGCGGGGGTAGCCAAAAACATTCAGTACTTC.

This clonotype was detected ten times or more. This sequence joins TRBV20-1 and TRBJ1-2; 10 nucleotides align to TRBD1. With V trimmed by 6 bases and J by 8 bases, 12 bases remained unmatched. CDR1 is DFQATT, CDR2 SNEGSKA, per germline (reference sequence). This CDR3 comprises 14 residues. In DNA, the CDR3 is TGCAGTGCCCGGTCGACAGGGGGCATGGGCGGCTACACCTTC. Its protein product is CSARSTGGMGGYTF.

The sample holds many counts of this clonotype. CDR3 region: CSAKDRANTEAFF. The CDR3 coding sequence is TGCAGTGCTAAGGACAGGGCGAACACTGAAGCTTTCTTT. The chain recombines TRBV20-1 with TRBJ1-1, with TRBD1 matching over 8 bases. This CDR3 is built from 13 residues. The junction had 2 bases not matched to a gene; V was cut back by 4 bases and J by 1 base. From germline, CDR1 is DFQATT and CDR2 SNEGSKA (reference sequence).

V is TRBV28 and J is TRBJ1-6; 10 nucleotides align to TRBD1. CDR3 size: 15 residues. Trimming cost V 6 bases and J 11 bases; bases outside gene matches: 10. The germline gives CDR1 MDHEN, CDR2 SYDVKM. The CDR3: CASSIPGTGVPPLHF. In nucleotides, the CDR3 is TGTGCCAGCAGCATCCCCGGGACAGGGGTCCCACCCCTCCACTTT.

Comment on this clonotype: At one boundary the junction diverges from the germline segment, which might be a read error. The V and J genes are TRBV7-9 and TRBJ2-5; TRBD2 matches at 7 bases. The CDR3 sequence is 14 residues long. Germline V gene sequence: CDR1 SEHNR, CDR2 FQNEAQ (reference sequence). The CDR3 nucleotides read TGTGCCAGCAGCTTAGAGGGGAGGGCAGAGGCCCAGTACTTC. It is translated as CASSLEGRAEAQYF.

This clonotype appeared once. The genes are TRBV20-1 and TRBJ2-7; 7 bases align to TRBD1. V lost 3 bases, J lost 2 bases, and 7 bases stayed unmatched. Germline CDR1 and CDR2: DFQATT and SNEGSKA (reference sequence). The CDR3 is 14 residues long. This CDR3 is CSARATGDPYEQYF. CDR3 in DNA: TGCAGTGCTAGGGCTACAGGGGACCCCTACGAGCAGTACTTC.

The DNA for the CDR3 is TGTGCCAGCAGCTTAGGACAAACCCGCTCTGGAAACACCATATATTTT. This translates into CASSLGQTRSGNTIYF. This rearrangement joins TRBV7-2 to TRBJ1-3; D not resolved. Trimming took off 1 base at V and 0 bases at J, with 10 bases between the two ends. CDR1 and CDR2 from the germline V gene are SGHTA and FQGNSA. CDR3 length equals 16 residues.

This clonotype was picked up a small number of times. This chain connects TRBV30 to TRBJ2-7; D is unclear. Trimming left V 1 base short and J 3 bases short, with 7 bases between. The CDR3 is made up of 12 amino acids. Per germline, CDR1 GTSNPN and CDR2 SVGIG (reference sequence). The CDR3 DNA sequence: TGTGCCTGGAGTGAGCCGAACTACGAGCAGTACTTC. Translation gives CAWSEPNYEQYF.

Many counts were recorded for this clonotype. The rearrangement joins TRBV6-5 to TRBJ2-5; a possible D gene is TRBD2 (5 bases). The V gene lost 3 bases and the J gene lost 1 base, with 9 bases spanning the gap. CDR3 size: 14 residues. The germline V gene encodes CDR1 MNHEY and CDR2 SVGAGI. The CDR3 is CASSYSVIQETQYF. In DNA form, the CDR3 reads TGTGCCAGCAGTTATAGCGTGATCCAAGAGACCCAGTACTTC.

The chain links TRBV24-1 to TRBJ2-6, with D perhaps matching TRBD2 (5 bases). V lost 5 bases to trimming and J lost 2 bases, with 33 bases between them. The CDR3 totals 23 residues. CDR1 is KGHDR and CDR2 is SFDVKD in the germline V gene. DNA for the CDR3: TGTGCCACCAGTGTCCCCAGAGGGAATAGGTCCCCTTTTATAGTAGCTGGGGCCAACGTCCTGACTTTC. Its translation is CATSVPRGNRSPFIVAGANVLTF.

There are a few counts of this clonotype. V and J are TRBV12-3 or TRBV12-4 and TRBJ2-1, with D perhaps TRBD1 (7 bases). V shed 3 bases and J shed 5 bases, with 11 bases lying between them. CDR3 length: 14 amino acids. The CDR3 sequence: CASSFQGEDNEQFF. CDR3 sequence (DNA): TGTGCCAGCAGTTTTCAGGGGGAGGACAATGAGCAGTTCTTC.

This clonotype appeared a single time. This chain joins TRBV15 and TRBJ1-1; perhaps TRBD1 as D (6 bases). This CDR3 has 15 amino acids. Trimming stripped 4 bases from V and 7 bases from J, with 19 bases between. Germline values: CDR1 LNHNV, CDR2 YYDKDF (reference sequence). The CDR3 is CATSNLRDTQNEAFF. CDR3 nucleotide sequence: TGTGCCACCAGCAACCTCCGGGACACCCAAAATGAAGCTTTCTTT.

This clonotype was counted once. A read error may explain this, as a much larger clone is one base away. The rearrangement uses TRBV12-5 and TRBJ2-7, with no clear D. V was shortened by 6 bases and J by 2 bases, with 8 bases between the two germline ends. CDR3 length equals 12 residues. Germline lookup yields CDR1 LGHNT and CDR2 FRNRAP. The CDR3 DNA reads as TGTGCTAGTGGGAAGAGCCCCTACGAGCAGTACTTC. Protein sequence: CASGKSPYEQYF. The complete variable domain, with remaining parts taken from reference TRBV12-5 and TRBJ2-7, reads DARVTQTPRHKVTEMGQEVTMRCQPILGHNTVFWYRQTMMQGLELLAYFRNRAPLDDSGMPKDRFSAEMPDATLATLKIQPSEPRDSAVYFCASGKSPYEQYFGPGTRLTVT.